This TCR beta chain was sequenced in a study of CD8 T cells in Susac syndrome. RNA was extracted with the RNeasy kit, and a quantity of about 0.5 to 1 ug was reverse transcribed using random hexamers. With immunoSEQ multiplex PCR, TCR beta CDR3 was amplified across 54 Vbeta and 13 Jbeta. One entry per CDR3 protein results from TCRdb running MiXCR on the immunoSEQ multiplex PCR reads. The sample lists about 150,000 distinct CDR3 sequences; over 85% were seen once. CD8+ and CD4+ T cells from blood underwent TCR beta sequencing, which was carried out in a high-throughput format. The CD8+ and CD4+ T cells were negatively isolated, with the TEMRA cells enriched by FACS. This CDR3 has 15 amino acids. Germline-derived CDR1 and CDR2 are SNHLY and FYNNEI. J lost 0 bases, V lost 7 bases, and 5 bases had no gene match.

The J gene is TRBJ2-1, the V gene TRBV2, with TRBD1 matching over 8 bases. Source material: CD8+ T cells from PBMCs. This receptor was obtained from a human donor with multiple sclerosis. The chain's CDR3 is CASIYGQGSYNEQFF. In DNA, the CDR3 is TGTGCCAGCATCTACGGACAGGGCTCCTACAATGAGCAGTTCTTC.